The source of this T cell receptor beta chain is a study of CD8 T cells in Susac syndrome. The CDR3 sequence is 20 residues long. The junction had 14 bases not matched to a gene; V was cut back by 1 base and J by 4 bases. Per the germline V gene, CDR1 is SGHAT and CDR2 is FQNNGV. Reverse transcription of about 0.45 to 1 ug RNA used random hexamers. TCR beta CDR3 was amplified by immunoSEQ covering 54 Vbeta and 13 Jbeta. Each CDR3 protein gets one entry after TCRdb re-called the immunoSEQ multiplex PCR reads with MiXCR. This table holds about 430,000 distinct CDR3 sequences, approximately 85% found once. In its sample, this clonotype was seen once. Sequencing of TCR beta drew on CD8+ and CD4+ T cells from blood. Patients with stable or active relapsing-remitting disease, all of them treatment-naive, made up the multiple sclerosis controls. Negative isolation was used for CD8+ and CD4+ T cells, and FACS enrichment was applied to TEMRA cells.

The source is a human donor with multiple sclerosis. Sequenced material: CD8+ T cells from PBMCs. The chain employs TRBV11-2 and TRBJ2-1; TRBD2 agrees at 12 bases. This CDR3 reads CASSLGVLAGGLAMYNEQFF. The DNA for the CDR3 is TGTGCCAGCAGCTTAGGGGTACTAGCGGGAGGCCTGGCCATGTACAATGAGCAGTTCTTC.